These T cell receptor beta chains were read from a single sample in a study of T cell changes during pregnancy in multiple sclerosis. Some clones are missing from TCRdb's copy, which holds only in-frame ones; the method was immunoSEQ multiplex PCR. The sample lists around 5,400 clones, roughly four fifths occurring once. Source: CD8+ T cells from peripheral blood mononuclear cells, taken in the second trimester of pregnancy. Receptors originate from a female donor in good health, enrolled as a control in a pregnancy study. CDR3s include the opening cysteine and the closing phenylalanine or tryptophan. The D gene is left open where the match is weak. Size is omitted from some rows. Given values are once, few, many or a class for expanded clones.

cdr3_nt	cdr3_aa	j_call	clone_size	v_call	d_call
TGTGCCGTAGCGGGGGGCACCTACCAAGAGACCCAGTACTTC	CAVAGGTYQETQYF	TRBJ2-5	-	TRBV7-9	TRBD2
TGTGCCAGCAGTGACGCAGGGGGCAATCAGCCCCAGCATTTT	CASSDAGGNQPQHF	TRBJ1-5	once	TRBV6-1	-
TGCGCCAGCAGCCAAGATGGTTCGTCGGAAGGGGGCAAAGCTTTCTTT	CASSQDGSSEGGKAFF	TRBJ1-1	once	TRBV4-3	TRBD1
TGTGCCAGCACTGGACAGGGGGGTAGCTCCTACGAGCAGTACTTC	CASTGQGGSSYEQYF	TRBJ2-7	medium-sized	TRBV6-1	TRBD1
TGTGCCAGCAGGGGGACCTGGGACTCCAATGAGCAGTTCTTC	CASRGTWDSNEQFF	TRBJ2-1	-	TRBV4-2	-
TGTGCCAGCAGCGACAGGGAGAACACTGAAGCTTTCTTT	CASSDRENTEAFF	TRBJ1-1	-	TRBV6-1	TRBD1
TGTGCCAGCAGCCCTTCGACGGGGAGCCCCGGGTACACTGAAGCTTTCTTT	CASSPSTGSPGYTEAFF	TRBJ1-1	-	TRBV14	-
TGTGCCAGCAGTGAATCACCGGGGAACACTGAAGCTTTCTTT	CASSESPGNTEAFF	TRBJ1-1	medium-sized	TRBV6-1	-
TGCGCCAGCAGCCAATTTACTAGAGGGACAGGGGTCTACGAGCAGTACTTC	CASSQFTRGTGVYEQYF	TRBJ2-7	-	TRBV4-3	TRBD1
TGTGCCAGCAGCTCCATTCTGACAGGGTGGATAGAAAAACTGTTTTTT	CASSSILTGWIEKLFF	TRBJ1-4	-	TRBV5-8	TRBD1
TGTGCCAGCAGTGGGACTAGCACCGGGGAGCTGTTTTTT	CASSGTSTGELFF	TRBJ2-2	once	TRBV6-4	TRBD2
TGTGCCAGCAAGGCGGGGTTCGGCTACACCTTC	CASKAGFGYTF	TRBJ1-2	-	TRBV9	-
TGTGCCAGCAGCGTAGGGACAGAGAACACTGAAGCTTTCTTT	CASSVGTENTEAFF	TRBJ1-1	-	TRBV9	-
TGCGCCAGCAGCCAAGATTCGGGGGTACTCTCTGGAAACACCATATATTTT	CASSQDSGVLSGNTIYF	TRBJ1-3	-	TRBV4-3	-
TGTGCCAGCAGCTTTAGAAAAGCCGATACGCAGTATTTT	CASSFRKADTQYF	TRBJ2-3	-	TRBV7-9	-
TGTGCCAGTGCGACCACAGGGGGCCCTCTACATACGCAGTATTTT	CASATTGGPLHTQYF	TRBJ2-3	once	TRBV19	TRBD1
TGTGCCAGCAGCTCTTCTAGCGGGGGGGCCTACGAGCAGTACTTC	CASSSSSGGAYEQYF	TRBJ2-7	-	TRBV6-5	TRBD2
TGTGCCAGCAGCCCTAGGACTGATTACACTGAAGCTTTCTTT	CASSPRTDYTEAFF	TRBJ1-1	few	TRBV6-5	-
TGCAGCCTCTGGGACTATCTCTACAATGAGCAGTTCTTC	CSLWDYLYNEQFF	TRBJ2-1	-	TRBV29-1	TRBD2
TGTGCCAGCAGCGCATCTAGATCAGATACGCAGTATTTT	CASSASRSDTQYF	TRBJ2-3	-	TRBV5-6	-
TGTGCCAGCAGTGGGCGGGCGGACAGCACAGATACGCAGTATTTT	CASSGRADSTDTQYF	TRBJ2-3	once	TRBV6-4	-
TGCGCCAGCAGCTTGACGGGTTCAACTAATGAAAAACTGTTTTTT	CASSLTGSTNEKLFF	TRBJ1-4	-	TRBV5-1	-
TGTGCCACCAGCATGGGACAGGACATGAACACCGGGGAGCTGTTTTTT	CATSMGQDMNTGELFF	TRBJ2-2	-	TRBV15	TRBD1
TGTGCCATCAGCGAAGAGGTTAAGGATGGCTACACCTTC	CAISEEVKDGYTF	TRBJ1-2	-	TRBV10-3	-
TGTGCCAGTAGTATATTGCCAGGGGAAGTGGGGGAGCAGTTCTTC	CASSILPGEVGEQFF	TRBJ2-1	-	TRBV19	-